The next 24 T cell receptor beta chains were all read from a single sample in a study of blood T cell repertoires in COVID-19. Using immunoSEQ multiplex PCR, the repertoire was profiled, and TCRdb retains in-frame clones only, with some absent. Of under 200,000 clones in the sample, about 82% are singletons; the top ten hold approximately 7.6%. Material: peripheral blood. The receptors were sampled from a woman over 75 with COVID-19, enrolled during active disease.

The chain links TRBV5-1 to TRBJ1-6; 7 positions agree with TRBD1. Germline assignment: CDR1 SGHRS and CDR2 YFSETQ. V was clipped by 5 bases and J by 6 bases; unmatched bases: 5. The CDR3 extends over 14 amino acids. The CDR3 reads CASRRQGSNSPLHF. The DNA for the CDR3 is TGCGCCAGCAGGCGACAGGGCTCTAATTCACCCCTCCACTTT. Drawing the rest from reference TRBV5-1 and TRBJ1-6, the complete variable domain is KAGVTQTPRYLIKTRGQQVTLSCSPISGHRSVSWYQQTPGQGLQFLFEYFSETQRNKGNFPGRFSGRQFSNSRSEMNVSTLELGDSALYLCASRRQGSNSPLHFGNGTRLTVT.

This rearrangement joins TRBV27 to TRBJ2-1, with 9 bases aligning to TRBD1. This CDR3 has 16 amino acids. The V gene end was trimmed by 3 bases and the J gene end by 10 bases; junction bases not matched to a gene: 13. Germline CDR1 reads MNHEY; CDR2 reads SMNVEV (reference sequence). CDR3 bases: TGTGCCAGCAGTTTGCGAACCGGGACAGGGCCCGGGGAGCAGTTCTTC. This encodes CASSLRTGTGPGEQFF.

This clone was recorded once. V is TRBV3-1 (or the pseudogene TRBV3-2) and J is TRBJ1-5; D is unclear. This CDR3 region has 12 residues. Trimming left V 0 bases short and J 7 bases short, with 4 bases between. Germline V gene data show CDR1 as LGHDT and CDR2 as YNNKEL (reference sequence). CDR3 amino acids: CASSQDGQPQHF. In nucleotides, the CDR3 is TGTGCCAGCAGCCAAGACGGGCAGCCCCAGCATTTT.

The J gene is TRBJ1-2, the V gene TRBV28; the D is unclear. The CDR3 has 11 amino acids. Germline V gives CDR1 MDHEN, CDR2 SYDVKM. Trimming took 9 bases from V and 4 from J, leaving 9 bases between them. CDR3 amino acids: CASFSTYGYTF. CDR3 DNA sequence: TGTGCCAGTTTCAGTACCTATGGCTACACCTTC.

The V gene is TRBV15, the J gene TRBJ1-5, with a weak D call TRBD1 (6 bases). CDR3 size: 14 residues. V lost 1 base, J lost 4 bases, and 8 bases lay in between. Germline V lookup: CDR1 LNHNV, CDR2 YYDKDF (reference sequence). CDR3 nucleotides: TGTGCCACCAGCAGAGGGACAGTTAATCAGCCCCAGCATTTT. Protein product: CATSRGTVNQPQHF.

CDR3 region: CASRRQVADTEAFF. The CDR3 DNA is TGTGCCAGCAGGAGACAGGTGGCCGACACTGAAGCTTTCTTT. V usage is TRBV6-4 and J usage is TRBJ1-1; TRBD1 might be the D (6 bases). This CDR3 has 14 residues. V was cut by 6 bases and J by 3 bases, with 14 bases left in between. CDR1 MRHNA and CDR2 SNTAGT come from the germline V gene.

The V gene is TRBV18, the J gene TRBJ2-2, with a possible D match to TRBD1 (6 bases). The germline V and J ends were trimmed by 3 bases and 5 bases, with 22 bases remaining between them. This CDR3 has 18 amino acids. CDR1 and CDR2 (germline): KGHSH, LQKENI. The chain's CDR3 is CASSPTLGAAVATGELFF. The CDR3, as DNA: TGTGCCAGCTCACCGACTTTGGGGGCTGCGGTAGCGACCGGGGAGCTGTTTTTT.

The J gene is TRBJ2-1, the V gene TRBV7-6, with TRBD2 matching over 11 bases. Per the germline V gene, CDR1 is SGHVS and CDR2 is FNYEAQ. The CDR3 extends over 15 amino acids. The J segment lost 4 bases and the V segment lost 4 bases, leaving 3 bases of the junction unmatched. The DNA for the CDR3 is TGTGCCAGCAGCTGGACTAGCGGGCCATACAATGAGCAGTTCTTC. Its translation is CASSWTSGPYNEQFF.

The chain recombines TRBV4-1 with TRBJ2-7, with 9 nucleotides matching TRBD1. CDR3 size: 17 residues. Germline values: CDR1 MGHRA, CDR2 YSYEKL. J lost 3 bases, V lost 1 base, and 10 bases had no gene match. The CDR3 DNA follows: TGCGCCAGCAGCCAAGGACAGGGGGAGCGTCGAAGCTACGAGCAGTACTTC. Protein sequence: CASSQGQGERRSYEQYF.

The genes are TRBV27 and TRBJ2-6; D unresolved. Per germline, CDR1 MNHEY and CDR2 SMNVEV (reference sequence). The CDR3 is made up of 14 amino acids. With 5 bases removed from V and 1 base from J, the gap between germline ends came to 6 bases. The CDR3 protein is CASSPLSGANVLTF. CDR3 bases: TGTGCCAGCAGTCCGCTATCTGGGGCCAACGTCCTGACTTTC.

CDR3 DNA: TGTGCCAGCAGCCTGGTGGACAGAAACTATGGCTACACCTTC. It specifies CASSLVDRNYGYTF. The chain is built from TRBV7-8 and TRBJ1-2, with a weak D call TRBD1 (6 bases). Germline-derived CDR1 and CDR2 are SGHVS and FQNEAQ. Trimming removed 5 bases from V and 2 bases from J, with 12 bases in between. The CDR3 runs to 14 residues.

This sequence joins TRBV12-2 and TRBJ2-1; the table's D call, TRBD2, was not checked against the DNA. TRBV12-2 is given as a pseudogene. The length of the CDR3 is 11 residues. The CDR3 nucleotides are TGTGCAAGTCGCTTAGTACCCCTCCGCGTCTTC. Its translation is CASRLVPLRVF.

This clone has just one count. This CDR3 reads CASSGRRDRGSEAFF. The CDR3 DNA reads TGTGCCAGCTCGGGAAGAAGGGACAGAGGGTCTGAAGCTTTCTTT. This chain connects TRBV18 to TRBJ1-1, with 7 bases that match TRBD1. The V gene's germline CDR1 is KGHSH and CDR2 LQKENI. After removal of 6 bases from V and 6 bases from J, the junction contained 13 bases not matched to a gene. There are 15 residues in the CDR3.

V usage is TRBV7-2 and J usage is TRBJ2-1; perhaps TRBD2 as D (5 bases). The germline V and J ends were trimmed by 1 base and 12 bases, with 13 bases remaining between them. This CDR3 is built from 13 residues. Germline V gene lookup returns CDR1 SGHTA and CDR2 FQGNSA. DNA for the CDR3: TGTGCCAGCAGCTTAGGAGGGCCACCTGGGCAGTTCTTC. This sequence encodes CASSLGGPPGQFF.

The chain recombines TRBV6-1 with TRBJ2-3; 8 nucleotides line up with TRBD2. CDR1 MNHNS and CDR2 SASEGT come from the germline V gene. This CDR3 region has 15 residues. After removal of 0 bases from V and 5 bases from J, the junction contained 4 bases not matched to a gene. The CDR3 loop is CASSEAASGRDTQYF. The CDR3 DNA follows: TGTGCCAGCAGTGAAGCGGCTAGCGGGCGAGATACGCAGTATTTT.

Remarks on this clone: The sample holds other DNA sequences that translate to the same CDR3. The CDR3 here is CASSLETGNTEAFF. CDR3 nucleotides: TGTGCCAGCAGCTTAGAGACAGGAAACACTGAAGCTTTCTTT. The chain uses TRBV7-9 and TRBJ1-1, with D tentatively TRBD1 (6 bases). Trimming cost V 1 base and J 2 bases, with 8 bases left between them. Germline CDR1 SEHNR, CDR2 FQNEAQ (reference sequence). The CDR3 contains 14 residues.

CDR3 amino acids: CASSLVAGAPSYEQYF. The CDR3 DNA is TGCGCCAGCAGCTTGGTCGCGGGGGCCCCCTCCTACGAGCAGTACTTC. J is TRBJ2-7 and V is TRBV5-1; the D gene is possibly TRBD2 (7 bases). Germline V gene data show CDR1 as SGHRS and CDR2 as YFSETQ. The CDR3 totals 16 residues. Trimming took 0 bases from V and 0 from J, leaving 13 bases between them.

V is TRBV11-2 and J is TRBJ2-3, with D possibly TRBD2 on 7 matching bases. The germline V and J ends were trimmed by 0 bases and 5 bases, with 9 bases remaining between them. This CDR3 has 14 residues. Germline CDR1 and CDR2: SGHAT and FQNNGV. This chain's CDR3 is CASSLERGGDTQYF. The CDR3 DNA reads TGTGCCAGCAGCTTAGAGAGGGGGGGAGATACGCAGTATTTT.

The rearrangement uses TRBV5-1 and TRBJ1-2, with 8 positions matching TRBD1. With 3 bases clipped from V and 3 bases from J, the junction kept 10 bases outside the gene matches. Germline V gene sequence: CDR1 SGHRS, CDR2 YFSETQ. CDR3 length: 16 residues. DNA for the CDR3: TGCGCCAGCAGCTCTCTAACGGGACAGGATGACTATGGCTACACCTTC. As protein: CASSSLTGQDDYGYTF.

The chain carries TRBV4-1 and TRBJ1-3, with D perhaps matching TRBD1 (5 bases). CDR1 is MGHRA, CDR2 YSYEKL, per germline. Trimming left V 5 bases short and J 6 bases short, with 20 bases between. The length of the CDR3 is 16 residues. The CDR3 reads CASSSRTGTVENTIYF. CDR3 nucleotide sequence: TGCGCCAGCAGCTCTCGAACGGGGACTGTGGAAAACACCATATATTTT.

The V and J genes are TRBV5-1 and TRBJ2-1, with 9 bases lining up with TRBD2. CDR1 is SGHRS, CDR2 YFSETQ, per germline. The ends lost 4 bases at V and 1 base at J; junction bases unmatched: 6. This CDR3 has 16 residues. CDR3 nucleotide sequence: TGCGCCAGCAGCCCAGGGACTAGCCGGTCCTACAATGAGCAGTTCTTC. As protein: CASSPGTSRSYNEQFF.

This chain links TRBV19 with TRBJ2-7, with TRBD1 identical over 9 bases. Germline CDR1 reads LNHDA; CDR2 reads SQIVND (reference sequence). CDR3 length: 13 residues. With 4 bases clipped from V and 6 bases from J, the junction kept 4 bases outside the gene matches. CDR3 nucleotide sequence: TGTGCCAGTAGTACCCAGACAGGGGGCGAGCAGTACTTC. Encoded protein: CASSTQTGGEQYF. Full variable domain (missing parts from reference TRBV19 and TRBJ2-7): DGGITQSPKYLFRKEGQNVTLSCEQNLNHDAMYWYRQDPGQGLRLIYYSQIVNDFQKGDIAEGYSVSREKKESFPLTVTSAQKNPTAFYLCASSTQTGGEQYFGPGTRLTVT.

This clone has a single count. V and J are TRBV15 and TRBJ2-7; 7 nucleotides align to TRBD1. The J segment lost 1 base and the V segment lost 5 bases, leaving 5 bases of the junction unmatched. The length of the CDR3 is 14 residues. The germline gives CDR1 LNHNV, CDR2 YYDKDF (reference sequence). In DNA, the CDR3 is TGTGCCACCAGCCCGGACAGGACTTCCTACGAGCAGTACTTC. As protein: CATSPDRTSYEQYF.

The chain has TRBV19 and TRBJ1-2; D gene unclear. CDR1 and CDR2 from the germline V gene are LNHDA and SQIVND (reference sequence). Deletions cut 4 bases from V and 5 bases from J, with 11 bases between. This CDR3 spans 13 amino acids. The CDR3 region is CASSRPEDYGYTF. Written as DNA, the CDR3 is TGTGCCAGTAGTAGGCCGGAGGATTATGGCTACACCTTC. The entire variable domain, with the rest obtained from reference TRBV19 and TRBJ1-2, is as follows: DGGITQSPKYLFRKEGQNVTLSCEQNLNHDAMYWYRQDPGQGLRLIYYSQIVNDFQKGDIAEGYSVSREKKESFPLTVTSAQKNPTAFYLCASSRPEDYGYTFGSGTRLTVV.